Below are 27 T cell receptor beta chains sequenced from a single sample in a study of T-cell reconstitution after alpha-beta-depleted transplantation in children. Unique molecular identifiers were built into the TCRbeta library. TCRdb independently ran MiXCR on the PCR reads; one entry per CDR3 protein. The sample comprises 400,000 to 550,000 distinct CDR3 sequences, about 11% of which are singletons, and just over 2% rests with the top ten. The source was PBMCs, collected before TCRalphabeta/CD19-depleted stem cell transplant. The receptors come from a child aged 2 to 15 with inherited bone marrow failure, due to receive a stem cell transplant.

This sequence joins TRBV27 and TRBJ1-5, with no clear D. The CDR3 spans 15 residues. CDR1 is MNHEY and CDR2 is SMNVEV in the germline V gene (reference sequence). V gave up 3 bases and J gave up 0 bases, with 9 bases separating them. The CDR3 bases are TGTGCCAGCAGTTTCGAGGGTGGTAGCAATCAGCCCCAGCATTTT. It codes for CASSFEGGSNQPQHF.

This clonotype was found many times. This CDR3 reads CASSQVSRDEQFF. The CDR3 DNA sequence: TGTGCCAGCAGCCAAGTCTCTAGGGATGAGCAGTTCTTC. The V gene is TRBV4-2, the J gene TRBJ2-1; the D is unclear. V lost 1 base and J lost 8, with 9 bases in between. Germline V gene lookup returns CDR1 LGHNA and CDR2 YNFKEQ. The CDR3 runs to 13 residues.

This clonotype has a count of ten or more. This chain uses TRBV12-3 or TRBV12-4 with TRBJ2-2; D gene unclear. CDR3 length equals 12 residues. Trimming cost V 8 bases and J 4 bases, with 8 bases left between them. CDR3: CASASFTGELFF. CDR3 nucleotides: TGTGCCAGCGCCAGTTTCACCGGGGAGCTGTTTTTT.

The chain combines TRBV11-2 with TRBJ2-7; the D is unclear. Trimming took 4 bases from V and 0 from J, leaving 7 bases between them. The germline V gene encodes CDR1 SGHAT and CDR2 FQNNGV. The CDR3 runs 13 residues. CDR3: CASSSIRSYEQYF. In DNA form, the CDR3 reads TGTGCCAGCAGCTCAATTCGCTCCTACGAGCAGTACTTC.

The chain's CDR3 is CATSRDRDWGRDTEAFF. The CDR3 DNA reads as TGTGCCACCAGCCGCGACAGGGACTGGGGCAGGGACACTGAAGCTTTCTTT. This chain links TRBV15 with TRBJ1-1; 7 bases are shared with TRBD1. This CDR3 comprises 17 residues. The V gene's germline CDR1 is LNHNV and CDR2 YYDKDF (reference sequence). With 5 bases clipped from V and 3 bases from J, the junction kept 15 bases outside the gene matches.

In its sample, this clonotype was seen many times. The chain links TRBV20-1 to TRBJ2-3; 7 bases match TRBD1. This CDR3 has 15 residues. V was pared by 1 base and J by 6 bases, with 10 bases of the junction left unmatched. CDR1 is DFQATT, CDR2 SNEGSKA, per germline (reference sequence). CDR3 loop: CSARVRTGLADTQYF. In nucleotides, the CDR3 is TGCAGTGCTAGAGTGCGGACAGGCTTGGCCGATACGCAGTATTTT.

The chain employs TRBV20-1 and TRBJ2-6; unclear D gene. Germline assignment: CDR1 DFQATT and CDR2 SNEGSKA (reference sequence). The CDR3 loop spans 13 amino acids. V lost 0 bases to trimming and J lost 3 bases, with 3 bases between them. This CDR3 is CSAREGGANVLTF. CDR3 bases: TGCAGTGCTAGAGAAGGTGGGGCCAACGTCCTGACTTTC.

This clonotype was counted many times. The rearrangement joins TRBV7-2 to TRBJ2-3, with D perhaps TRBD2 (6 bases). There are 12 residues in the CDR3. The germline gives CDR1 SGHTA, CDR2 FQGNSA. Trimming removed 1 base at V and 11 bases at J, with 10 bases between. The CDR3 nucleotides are TGTGCCAGCAGCTTAGTGGCGGGAAAGCAGTATTTT. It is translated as CASSLVAGKQYF.

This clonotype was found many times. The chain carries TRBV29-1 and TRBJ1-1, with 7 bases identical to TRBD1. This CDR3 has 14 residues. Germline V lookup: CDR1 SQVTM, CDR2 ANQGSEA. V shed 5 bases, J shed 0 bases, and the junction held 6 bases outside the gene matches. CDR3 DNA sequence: TGCAGCGTTCTGGACAGGCAACTGAACACTGAAGCTTTCTTT. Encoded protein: CSVLDRQLNTEAFF.

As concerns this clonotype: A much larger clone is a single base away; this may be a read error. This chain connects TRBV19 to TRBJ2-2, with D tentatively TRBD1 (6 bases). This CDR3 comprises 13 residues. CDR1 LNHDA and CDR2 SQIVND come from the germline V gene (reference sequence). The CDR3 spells CDSSQGNRGELFF. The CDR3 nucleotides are TGTGACAGTAGTCAGGGGAACCGCGGGGAGCTGTTTTTT.

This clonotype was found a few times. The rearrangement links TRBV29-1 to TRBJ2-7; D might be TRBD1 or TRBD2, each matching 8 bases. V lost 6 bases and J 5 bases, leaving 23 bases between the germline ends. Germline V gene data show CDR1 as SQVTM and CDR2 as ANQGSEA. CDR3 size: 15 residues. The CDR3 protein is CSVTRTGGLGDEQYF. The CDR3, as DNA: TGCAGCGTAACCCGAACAGGGGGACTAGGCGACGAGCAGTACTTC.

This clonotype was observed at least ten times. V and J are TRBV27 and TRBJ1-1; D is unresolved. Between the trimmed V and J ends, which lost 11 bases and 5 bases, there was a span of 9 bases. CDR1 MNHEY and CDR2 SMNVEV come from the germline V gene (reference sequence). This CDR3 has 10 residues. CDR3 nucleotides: TGTGCCTGCGGTTGGACTGAAGCTTTCTTT. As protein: CACGWTEAFF.

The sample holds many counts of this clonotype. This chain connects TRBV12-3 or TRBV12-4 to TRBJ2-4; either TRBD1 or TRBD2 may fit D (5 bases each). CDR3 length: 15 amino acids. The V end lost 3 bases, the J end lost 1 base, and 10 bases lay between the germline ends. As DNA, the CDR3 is TGTGCCAGCAGTTTTCGGGGCTTCGCCAAAAACATTCAGTACTTC. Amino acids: CASSFRGFAKNIQYF.

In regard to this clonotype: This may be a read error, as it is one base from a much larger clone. The CDR3 nucleotides read TGCGCCAGCAGCTTGGATGGTAGACGCGGGGAGCAGTTCTTC. Translated: CASSLDGRRGEQFF. The chain joins TRBV5-1 to TRBJ2-1, with a possible D match to TRBD2 (5 bases). The CDR3 totals 14 residues. Germline V CDR1 and CDR2: SGHRS, YFSETQ. The V and J ends lost 0 bases and 10 bases respectively, with 14 bases between them.

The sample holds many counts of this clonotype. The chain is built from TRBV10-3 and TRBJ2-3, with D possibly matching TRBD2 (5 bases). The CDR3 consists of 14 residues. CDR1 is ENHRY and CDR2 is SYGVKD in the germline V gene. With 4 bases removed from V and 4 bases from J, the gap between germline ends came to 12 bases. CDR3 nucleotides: TGTGCCATCAGTGGTCGGGGAGACCCAGATACGCAGTATTTT. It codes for CAISGRGDPDTQYF.

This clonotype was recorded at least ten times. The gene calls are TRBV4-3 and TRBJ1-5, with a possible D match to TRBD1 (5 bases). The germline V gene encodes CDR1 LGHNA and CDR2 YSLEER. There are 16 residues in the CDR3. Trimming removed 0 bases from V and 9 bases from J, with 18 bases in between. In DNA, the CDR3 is TGCGCCAGCAGCCAAGACTGGGGGGACTACCCGACGCCCCAGCATTTT. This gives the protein CASSQDWGDYPTPQHF.

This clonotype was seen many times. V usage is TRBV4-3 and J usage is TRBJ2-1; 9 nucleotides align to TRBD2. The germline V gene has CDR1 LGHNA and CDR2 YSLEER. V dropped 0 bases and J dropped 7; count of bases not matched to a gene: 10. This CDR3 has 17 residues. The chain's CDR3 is CASSQEGLAGFRNEQFF. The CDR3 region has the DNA TGCGCCAGCAGCCAAGAGGGTCTAGCGGGGTTTCGGAATGAGCAGTTCTTC.

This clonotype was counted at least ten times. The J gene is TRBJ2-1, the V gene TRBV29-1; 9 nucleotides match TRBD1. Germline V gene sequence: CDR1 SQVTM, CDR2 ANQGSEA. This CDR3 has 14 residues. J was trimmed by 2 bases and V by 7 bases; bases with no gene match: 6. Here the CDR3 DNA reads TGCAGCGGGGCCGGGACAGGGACCTACAATGAGCAGTTCTTC. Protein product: CSGAGTGTYNEQFF.

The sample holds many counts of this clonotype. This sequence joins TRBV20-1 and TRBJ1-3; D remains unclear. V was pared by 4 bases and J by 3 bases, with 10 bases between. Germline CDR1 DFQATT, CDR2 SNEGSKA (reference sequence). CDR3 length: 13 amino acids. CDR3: CSAKKANGNTIYF. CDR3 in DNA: TGCAGTGCTAAGAAGGCGAATGGAAACACCATATATTTT.

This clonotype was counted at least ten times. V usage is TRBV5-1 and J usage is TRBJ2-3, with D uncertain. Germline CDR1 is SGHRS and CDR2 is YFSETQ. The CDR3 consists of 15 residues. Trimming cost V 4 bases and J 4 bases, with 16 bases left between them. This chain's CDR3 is CASSPDIPPADTQYF. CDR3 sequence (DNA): TGCGCCAGCAGCCCGGATATCCCCCCGGCAGATACGCAGTATTTT.

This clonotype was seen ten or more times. CDR3 DNA: TGTGCCAGCAGTTACTGGGGACACCTGGACTCCTACGAGCAGTACTTC. Translated, it gives CASSYWGHLDSYEQYF. The chain carries TRBV7-9 and TRBJ2-7; weak D call: TRBD1 (6 bases). V was cut by 6 bases and J by 0 bases, with 18 bases left in between. Per the germline V gene, CDR1 is SEHNR and CDR2 is FQNEAQ (reference sequence). The CDR3 loop spans 16 amino acids.

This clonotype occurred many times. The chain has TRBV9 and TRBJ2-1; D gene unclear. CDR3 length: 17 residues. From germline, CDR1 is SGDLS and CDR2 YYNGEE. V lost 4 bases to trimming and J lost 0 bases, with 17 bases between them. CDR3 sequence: CASSPPWGAVSYNEQFF. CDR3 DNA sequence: TGTGCCAGCAGCCCCCCCTGGGGTGCAGTCTCCTACAATGAGCAGTTCTTC.

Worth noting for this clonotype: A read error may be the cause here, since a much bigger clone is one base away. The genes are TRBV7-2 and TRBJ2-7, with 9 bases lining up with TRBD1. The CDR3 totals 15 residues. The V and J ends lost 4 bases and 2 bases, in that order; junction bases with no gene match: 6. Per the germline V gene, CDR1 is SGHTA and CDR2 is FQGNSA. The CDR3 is CASSWTGTGTYEQYF. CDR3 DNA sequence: TGTGCCAGCAGCTGGACCGGGACAGGGACCTACGAGCAGTACTTC.

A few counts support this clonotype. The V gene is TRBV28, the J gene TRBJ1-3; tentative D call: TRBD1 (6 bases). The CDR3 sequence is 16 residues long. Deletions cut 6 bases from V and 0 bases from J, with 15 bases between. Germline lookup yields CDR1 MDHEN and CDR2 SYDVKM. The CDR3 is CASSQQGTISGNTIYF. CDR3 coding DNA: TGTGCCAGCAGCCAGCAGGGGACAATCTCTGGAAACACCATATATTTT.

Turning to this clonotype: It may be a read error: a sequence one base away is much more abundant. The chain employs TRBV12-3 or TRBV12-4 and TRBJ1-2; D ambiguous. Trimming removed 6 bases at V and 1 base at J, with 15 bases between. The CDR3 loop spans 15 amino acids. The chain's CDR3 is CASSPINSVNYGYTF. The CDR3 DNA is TGTGCCAGCAGCCCCATAAATAGCGTTAACTATGGCTACACCTTC.

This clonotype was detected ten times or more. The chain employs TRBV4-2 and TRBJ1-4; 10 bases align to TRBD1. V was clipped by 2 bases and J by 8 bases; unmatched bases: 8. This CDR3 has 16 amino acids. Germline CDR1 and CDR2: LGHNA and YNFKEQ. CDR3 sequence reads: CASSQFGTGEGEKLFF. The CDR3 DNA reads TGTGCCAGCAGCCAATTCGGGACAGGGGAGGGGGAAAAACTGTTTTTT.

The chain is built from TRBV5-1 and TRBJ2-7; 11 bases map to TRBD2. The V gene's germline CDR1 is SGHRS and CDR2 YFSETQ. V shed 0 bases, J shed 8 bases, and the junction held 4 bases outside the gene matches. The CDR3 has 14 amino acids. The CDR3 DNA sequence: TGCGCCAGCAGCTTGGATAGCGGGAGGGCCAAGCAGTACTTC. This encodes CASSLDSGRAKQYF.